This T cell receptor (beta chain) was sequenced in a study of Graves' ophthalmopathy and Graves' hyperthyroidism. As to this clonotype: What it recognizes is unknown.

Findings and limits, study-wide: Most thyroid clonotypes with frequency above 0.001 were detected in blood too.

RNA served as the template for amplifying TCR beta CDR3 regions. HTBI primers were employed in first-round RT-PCR, then a second-round multiplex PCR followed. TCRdb re-called the multiplex PCR reads with MiXCR, one entry per CDR3 protein. The sample shows hundreds of thousands of distinct CDR3 sequences, 35% to 45% of them seen only once. Trimming left V 3 bases short and J 1 base short, with 9 bases between. Germline V gene lookup returns CDR1 ENHRY and CDR2 SYGVKD. The length of the CDR3 is 14 residues. The sequence was obtained from an adult man with Graves' ophthalmopathy. Sequencing was carried out using peripheral blood. The chain recombines TRBV10-3 with TRBJ1-1; D ambiguous. CDR3 DNA sequence: TGTGCCATCAGTGATAGCAAGGGGAACACTGAAGCTTTCTTT. This sequence encodes CAISDSKGNTEAFF.